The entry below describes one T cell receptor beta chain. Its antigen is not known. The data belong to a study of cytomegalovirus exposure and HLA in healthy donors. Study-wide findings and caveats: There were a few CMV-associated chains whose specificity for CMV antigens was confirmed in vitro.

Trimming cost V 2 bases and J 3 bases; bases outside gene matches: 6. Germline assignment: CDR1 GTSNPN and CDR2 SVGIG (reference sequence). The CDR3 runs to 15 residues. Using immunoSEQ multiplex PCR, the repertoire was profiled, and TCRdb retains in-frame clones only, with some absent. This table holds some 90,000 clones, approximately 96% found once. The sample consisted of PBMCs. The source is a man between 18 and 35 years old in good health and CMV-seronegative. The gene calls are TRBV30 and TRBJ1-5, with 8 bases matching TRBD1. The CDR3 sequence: CAWSSGQGANQPQHF. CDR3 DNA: TGTGCCTGGAGTAGTGGGCAGGGGGCCAATCAGCCCCAGCATTTT.